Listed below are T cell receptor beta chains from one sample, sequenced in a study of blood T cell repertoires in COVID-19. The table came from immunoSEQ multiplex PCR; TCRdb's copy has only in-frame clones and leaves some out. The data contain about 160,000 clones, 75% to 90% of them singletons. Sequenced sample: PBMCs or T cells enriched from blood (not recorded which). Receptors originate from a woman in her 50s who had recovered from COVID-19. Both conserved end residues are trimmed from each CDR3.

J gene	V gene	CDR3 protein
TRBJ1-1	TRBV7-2	ASSLGRGEAF
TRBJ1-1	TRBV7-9	ASSSGLGQPEAF
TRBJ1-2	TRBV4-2	ASSQDPAGNYGYT
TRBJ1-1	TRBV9	ASSVEGGNTEAF
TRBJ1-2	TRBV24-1	ATRPGTGTYGYT
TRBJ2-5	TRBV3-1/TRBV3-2	ASTRGGQETQY
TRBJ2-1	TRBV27	ASSLSGSSYNEQF
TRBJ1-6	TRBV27	ASSLSAPTGGSSPLH
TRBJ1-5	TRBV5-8	ASSLGRGLKNNQPQH
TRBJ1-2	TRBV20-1	SADRGPGYT
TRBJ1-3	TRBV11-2	ASSFLPSGNTIY
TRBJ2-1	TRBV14	ASSPTGRRSYNEQF
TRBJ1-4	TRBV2	ASRDRGGNEKLF
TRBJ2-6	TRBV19	ASRSGTQAGANVLT
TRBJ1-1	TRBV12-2	ASRPRTPNTEAF
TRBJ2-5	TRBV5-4	ASSERQGRETQY
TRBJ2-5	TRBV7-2	ASSGPRRGGKETQY
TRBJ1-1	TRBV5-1	ASSQGTGGTEAF
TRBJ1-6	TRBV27	ASSLSGNHNSPLH
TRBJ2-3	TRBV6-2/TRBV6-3	ASSYGQETDTQY
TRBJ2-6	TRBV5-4	ASSLARGLLPSGANVLT
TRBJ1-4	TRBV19	ASGQRVEKLF
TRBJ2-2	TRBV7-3	ASSQLPQNTGELF
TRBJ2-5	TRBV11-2	ASSLASGRAGETQY
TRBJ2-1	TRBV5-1	ASSPRVGTSGIGEQF
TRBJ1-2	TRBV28	ASSFFSYGYT
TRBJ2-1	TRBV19	ASNRFNEQF
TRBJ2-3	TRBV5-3	ARSPHRSTQY
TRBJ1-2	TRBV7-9	ASSLAEGAIGYT
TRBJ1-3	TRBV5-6	ASSSGTGTNIY
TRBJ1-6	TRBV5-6	ASSLGQGNSPLH
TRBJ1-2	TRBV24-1	ATSDPGGRYGYT
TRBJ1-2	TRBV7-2	ASSRDSANYGYT
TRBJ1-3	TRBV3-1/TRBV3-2	ASSANSGNTIY
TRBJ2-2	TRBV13	ASSLFVDRENTGELF
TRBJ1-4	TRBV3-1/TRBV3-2	ASSHALGGRTEKLF
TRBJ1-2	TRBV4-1	ASSKTGGKNYGYT